This T cell receptor (beta chain) was retrieved from a study of radiotherapy plus CTLA-4 blockade in lung cancer. Looking at the study overall: Patients showed objective responses in roughly 18% of cases and disease control in roughly 31%. Study outcomes and limitations: Expansion in blood of tumor-derived TCR clones was seen after radiotherapy plus ipilimumab.

CDR1 is MNHEY and CDR2 is SVGAGI in the germline V gene. This CDR3 is 14 amino acids long. Between the trimmed V and J ends, which lost 3 bases and 0 bases, there was a span of 9 bases. TCRdb's table, derived via immunoSEQ multiplex PCR, lists solely in-frame clones and lacks some. Found here are about 51,000 clones, 77% of them singletons; the top ten hold about 2.5%. This clone showed up just a few times. Its cognate antigen is unknown. Focal radiation plus CTLA-4 blockade with ipilimumab was given to patients with chemo-refractory metastatic non-small-cell lung cancer. Sequencing was performed on peripheral blood, taken from a patient treated with radiotherapy plus ipilimumab. V and J are TRBV6-5 and TRBJ2-7; the D gene is possibly TRBD1 (6 bases). This TCR was recovered from a human donor with non-small cell lung cancer whose response to radiotherapy plus ipilimumab could not be evaluated. This CDR3 is CASSYNRVSYEQYF. DNA for the CDR3: TGTGCCAGCAGTTATAACAGGGTCTCCTACGAGCAGTACTTC.